This TCR beta chain was profiled in a study of OX40 agonist ivuxolimab in advanced cancers. The study, taken as a whole, reports: Doses of 0.1 to 3.0 mg/kg were accompanied by clonal expansion of CD4+ and CD8+ blood T cells by week 6. In general, CD8+ T cells held more expanded clones than CD4+ did, on average.

Germline V gives CDR1 MGHRA, CDR2 YSYEKL. V lost 4 bases and J 5 bases, leaving 17 bases between the germline ends. This CDR3 is built from 15 residues. With regard to this clone: The antigen is undetermined.

TCRdb's table, derived via immunoSEQ multiplex PCR, lists solely in-frame clones and lacks some. The top ten hold 10% of the sample, which has fewer than 100,000 clones, roughly 90% seen once. Sequencing used CD4+ or CD8+ T cells sorted from blood, obtained in a trial of the OX40 agonist ivuxolimab. The sequence was obtained from an adult with an advanced solid tumor such as melanoma, head and neck, liver or kidney cancer. The chain carries TRBV4-1 and TRBJ2-5; D is perhaps TRBD1 (6 bases). The CDR3 DNA follows: TGCGCCAGCAGCCGACACGTATCAGGGGTGGAGACCCAGTACTTC. Protein product: CASSRHVSGVETQYF.